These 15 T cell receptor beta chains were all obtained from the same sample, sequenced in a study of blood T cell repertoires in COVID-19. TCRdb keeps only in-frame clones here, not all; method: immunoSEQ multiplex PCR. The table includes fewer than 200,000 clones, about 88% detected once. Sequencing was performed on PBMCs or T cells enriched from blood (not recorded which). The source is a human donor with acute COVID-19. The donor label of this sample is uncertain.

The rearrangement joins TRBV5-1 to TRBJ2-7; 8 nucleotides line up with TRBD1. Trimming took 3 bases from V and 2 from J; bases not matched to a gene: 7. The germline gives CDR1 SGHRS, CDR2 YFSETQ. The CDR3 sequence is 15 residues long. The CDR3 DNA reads TGCGCCAGCAGCTCCGGGGGACAGGCGCCCTACGAGCAGTACTTC. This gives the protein CASSSGGQAPYEQYF. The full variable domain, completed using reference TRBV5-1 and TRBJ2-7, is KAGVTQTPRYLIKTRGQQVTLSCSPISGHRSVSWYQQTPGQGLQFLFEYFSETQRNKGNFPGRFSGRQFSNSRSEMNVSTLELGDSALYLCASSSGGQAPYEQYFGPGTRLTVT.

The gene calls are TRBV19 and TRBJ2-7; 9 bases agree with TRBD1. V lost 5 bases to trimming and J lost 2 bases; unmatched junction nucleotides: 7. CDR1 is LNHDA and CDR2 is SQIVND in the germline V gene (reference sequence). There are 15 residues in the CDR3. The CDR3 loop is CASSPGTGSPYEQYF. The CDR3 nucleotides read TGTGCCAGTAGTCCCGGGACAGGGTCCCCCTACGAGCAGTACTTC.

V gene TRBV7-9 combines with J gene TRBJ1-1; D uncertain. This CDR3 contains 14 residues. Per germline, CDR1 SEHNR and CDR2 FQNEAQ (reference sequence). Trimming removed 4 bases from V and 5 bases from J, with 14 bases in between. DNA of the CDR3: TGTGCCAGCAGCTCAGTCGCAGGAGGAACTGAAGCTTTCTTT. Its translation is CASSSVAGGTEAFF.

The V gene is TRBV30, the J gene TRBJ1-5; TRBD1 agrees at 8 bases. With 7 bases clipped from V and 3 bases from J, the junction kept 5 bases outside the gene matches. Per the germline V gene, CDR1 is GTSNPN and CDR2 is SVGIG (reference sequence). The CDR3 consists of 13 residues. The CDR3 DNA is TGTGCCTTGGCAGGGGGCCTCAATCAGCCCCAGCATTTT. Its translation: CALAGGLNQPQHF.

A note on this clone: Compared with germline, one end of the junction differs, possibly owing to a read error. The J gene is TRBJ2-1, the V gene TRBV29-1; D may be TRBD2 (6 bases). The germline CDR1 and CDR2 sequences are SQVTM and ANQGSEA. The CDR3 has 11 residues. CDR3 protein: CRRAPYNEQFF. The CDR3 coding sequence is TGTCGGAGGGCACCCTACAATGAGCAGTTCTTC.

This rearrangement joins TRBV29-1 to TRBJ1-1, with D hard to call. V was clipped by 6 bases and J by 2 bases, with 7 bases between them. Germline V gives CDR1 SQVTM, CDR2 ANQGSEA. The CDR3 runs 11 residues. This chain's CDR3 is CSVTANTEAFF. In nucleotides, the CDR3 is TGCAGCGTAACAGCTAACACTGAAGCTTTCTTT.

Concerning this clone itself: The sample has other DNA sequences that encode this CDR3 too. CDR3 amino acids: CASSQANTEAFF. The CDR3 coding sequence is TGTGCCAGCAGCCAGGCAAACACTGAAGCTTTCTTT. The chain recombines TRBV3-1 (or the pseudogene TRBV3-2) with TRBJ1-1; D unclear. Trimming cost V 3 bases and J 2 bases, with 4 bases left between them. CDR1 is LGHDT and CDR2 is YNNKEL in the germline V gene (reference sequence). CDR3 size: 12 residues.

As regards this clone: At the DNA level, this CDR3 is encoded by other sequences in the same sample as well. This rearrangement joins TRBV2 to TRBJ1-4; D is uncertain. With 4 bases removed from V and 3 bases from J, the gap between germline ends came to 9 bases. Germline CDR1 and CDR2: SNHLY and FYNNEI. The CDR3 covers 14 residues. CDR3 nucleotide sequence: TGTGCCAGCAGTGTCGGTCAGGCTAATGAAAAACTGTTTTTT. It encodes CASSVGQANEKLFF.

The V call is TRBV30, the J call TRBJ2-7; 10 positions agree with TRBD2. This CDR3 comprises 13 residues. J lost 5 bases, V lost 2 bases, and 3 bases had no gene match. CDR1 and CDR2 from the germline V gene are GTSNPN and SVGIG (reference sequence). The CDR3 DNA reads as TGTGCCTGGAGTTCCCTAGCGGGGGACGAGCAGTACTTC. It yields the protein CAWSSLAGDEQYF.

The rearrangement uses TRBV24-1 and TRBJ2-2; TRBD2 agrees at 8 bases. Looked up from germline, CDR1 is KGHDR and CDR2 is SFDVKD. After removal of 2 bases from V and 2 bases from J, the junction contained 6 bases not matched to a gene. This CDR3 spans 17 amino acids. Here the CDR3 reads CATSDYAGGPNTGELFF. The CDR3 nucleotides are TGTGCCACCAGTGATTACGCGGGGGGCCCCAACACCGGGGAGCTGTTTTTT.

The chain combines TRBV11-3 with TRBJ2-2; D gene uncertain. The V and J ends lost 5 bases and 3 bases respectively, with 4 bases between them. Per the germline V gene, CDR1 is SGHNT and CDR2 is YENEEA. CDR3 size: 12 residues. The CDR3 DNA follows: TGTGCCAGCAGCCGGGACACCGGGGAGCTGTTTTTT. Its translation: CASSRDTGELFF.

The CDR3 loop reads CASSAPDTSYNTEAFF. The CDR3 DNA is TGTGCCAGCAGCGCCCCTGACACGTCCTATAACACTGAAGCTTTCTTT. The rearrangement uses TRBV7-9 and TRBJ1-1; D call uncertain. The CDR3 covers 16 residues. Deletions cut 5 bases from V and 2 bases from J, with 18 bases between. Germline V gene lookup returns CDR1 SEHNR and CDR2 FQNEAQ (reference sequence). The whole variable domain, filled in from reference TRBV7-9 and TRBJ1-1, reads DTGVSQNPRHKITKRGQNVTFRCDPISEHNRLYWYRQTLGQGPEFLTYFQNEAQLEKSRLLSDRFSAERPKGSFSTLEIQRTEQGDSAMYLCASSAPDTSYNTEAFFGQGTRLTVV.

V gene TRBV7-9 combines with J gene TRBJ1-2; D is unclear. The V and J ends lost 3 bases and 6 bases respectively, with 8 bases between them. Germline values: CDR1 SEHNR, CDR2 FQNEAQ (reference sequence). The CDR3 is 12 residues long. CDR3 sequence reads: CASSFPRDGYTF. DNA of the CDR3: TGTGCCAGCAGCTTCCCCCGGGATGGCTACACCTTC.

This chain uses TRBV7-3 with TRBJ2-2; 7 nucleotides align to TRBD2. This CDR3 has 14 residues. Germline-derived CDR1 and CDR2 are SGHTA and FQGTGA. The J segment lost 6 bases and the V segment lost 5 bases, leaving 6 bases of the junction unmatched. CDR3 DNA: TGTGCCAGCAGCGCCGGGACTACGCCCGGGGAGCTGTTTTTT. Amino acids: CASSAGTTPGELFF.

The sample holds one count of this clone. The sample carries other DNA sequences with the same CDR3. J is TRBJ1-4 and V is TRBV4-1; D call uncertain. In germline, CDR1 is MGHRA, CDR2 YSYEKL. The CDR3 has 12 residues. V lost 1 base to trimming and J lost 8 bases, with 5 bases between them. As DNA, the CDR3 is TGCGCCAGCAGCCAAGTCTTAGAAAAACTGTTTTTT. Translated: CASSQVLEKLFF.